These 9 T cell receptor beta chains were sequenced from one sample in a study of CD8+CD57+ T cells in acquired aplastic anemia. In patients chosen for sequencing, flow cytometry had shown CD8+CD57+ cell expansion. Investigators profiled TCR beta VDJ and CDR3 from genomic DNA template. A single record per CDR3 protein comes from TCRdb applying MiXCR to the reads. In the table there are about 190,000 distinct CDR3 sequences, approximately 48% of which are singletons. Sequenced input: sorted CD4+, CD8+, or CD8+CD57+ T cells (not recorded which) from PBMCs. The source of these receptors is a human donor with aplastic anemia.

There are a few counts of this clonotype. V usage is TRBV9 and J usage is TRBJ2-2; unclear D gene. Germline CDR1 is SGDLS and CDR2 is YYNGEE. The CDR3 spans 13 residues. V was shortened by 4 bases and J by 6 bases, with 10 bases between the two germline ends. The DNA of the CDR3 is TGTGCCAGCAGCCACCGCACGGCCGGGGAGCTGTTTTTT. It yields the protein CASSHRTAGELFF.

The chain combines TRBV10-1 with TRBJ1-5; possible D gene TRBD1, 5 bases. The germline V gene has CDR1 WNHNN and CDR2 SYGVQD (reference sequence). The germline V and J ends were trimmed by 4 bases and 3 bases, with 10 bases remaining between them. This CDR3 region has 14 residues. The CDR3, as DNA: TGCGCCAGCAGTGCGCAGGGAAACAATCAGCCCCAGCATTTT. Translating gives CASSAQGNNQPQHF.

The CDR3 here is CASSDWGGYEQYF. CDR3 bases: TGCGCCAGCAGTGATTGGGGAGGGTACGAGCAGTACTTC. The chain joins TRBV10-1 to TRBJ2-7; 7 positions agree with TRBD2. The junction had 3 bases not matched to a gene; V was cut back by 3 bases and J by 4 bases. The CDR3 is made up of 13 amino acids. Germline V CDR1 and CDR2: WNHNN, SYGVQD (reference sequence).

This chain joins TRBV15 and TRBJ1-4; the match to TRBD1 covers 7 bases. Looked up from germline, CDR1 is LNHNV and CDR2 is YYDKDF (reference sequence). V was clipped by 6 bases and J by 8 bases; unmatched bases: 9. CDR3 size: 14 residues. CDR3 coding DNA: TGTGCCACCAGAGGGGGCCAAGTAGGCGAAAAACTGTTTTTT. It specifies CATRGGQVGEKLFF.

This chain links TRBV15 with TRBJ1-1; TRBD1 is a possible D gene (5 bases). CDR3 length equals 16 residues. Germline V gives CDR1 LNHNV, CDR2 YYDKDF (reference sequence). V dropped 0 bases and J dropped 0 bases, with 11 bases sitting between them. Here the CDR3 reads CATSRDRGGLNTEAFF. In DNA form, the CDR3 reads TGTGCCACCAGCAGAGATCGGGGGGGGTTGAACACTGAAGCTTTCTTT.

This clonotype was recorded many times. This chain links TRBV7-2 with TRBJ2-2; no clear D. Deletions cut 1 base from V and 0 bases from J, with 9 bases between. Germline CDR1 and CDR2: SGHTA and FQGNSA. CDR3 size: 16 residues. CDR3 protein: CASSLGSHANTGELFF. The CDR3 nucleotides are TGTGCCAGCAGCTTAGGTTCCCATGCGAACACCGGGGAGCTGTTTTTT.

This clonotype was seen ten or more times. The chain is built from TRBV7-2 and TRBJ2-5; D perhaps matches TRBD1 (5 bases). In germline, CDR1 is SGHTA, CDR2 FQGNSA. CDR3 size: 16 residues. The V gene lost 6 bases and the J gene lost 5 bases, with 22 bases spanning the gap. In DNA, the CDR3 is TGTGCCAGCAGTTCTAGAAGTGTGGCAGCAGGGGAGACCCAGTACTTC. Its translation: CASSSRSVAAGETQYF.

The chain combines TRBV10-3 with TRBJ1-1; D unclear. The CDR3 extends over 13 amino acids. CDR1 ENHRY and CDR2 SYGVKD come from the germline V gene. Trimming removed 10 bases from V and 4 bases from J, with 16 bases in between. CDR3: CATRGVQGTEAFF. CDR3 in DNA: TGTGCCACTCGCGGGGTTCAAGGCACTGAAGCTTTCTTT.

This clonotype was found many times. The rearrangement uses TRBV19 and TRBJ2-1; 9 bases are a match to TRBD2. V was clipped by 2 bases and J by 0 bases; unmatched bases: 2. In germline, CDR1 is LNHDA, CDR2 SQIVND (reference sequence). There are 16 residues in the CDR3. The CDR3 reads CASSIRLADSYNEQFF. CDR3 nucleotides: TGTGCCAGTAGTATAAGACTAGCGGACTCCTACAATGAGCAGTTCTTC. The variable domain in full, with the rest retrieved from reference TRBV19 and TRBJ2-1, is DGGITQSPKYLFRKEGQNVTLSCEQNLNHDAMYWYRQDPGQGLRLIYYSQIVNDFQKGDIAEGYSVSREKKESFPLTVTSAQKNPTAFYLCASSIRLADSYNEQFFGPGTRLTVL.